What follows is one T cell receptor beta chain and its context. Its antigen is unidentified. The sample belongs to a study of cytomegalovirus exposure and HLA in healthy donors. The study, taken as a whole, reports: In an earlier analysis, productive rearrangement rates for most beta V segments clustered near 87% or 30%. There were several of the most significant clusters that appeared linked to common viral pathogens in a later analysis. In a later analysis, a genetic analysis reported fewer productive-TCR N-insertions in an Asian-associated ancestry cluster than the cohort average.

The germline V gene encodes CDR1 KGHSH and CDR2 LQKENI. V shed 4 bases, J shed 2 bases, and the junction held 6 bases outside the gene matches. This CDR3 comprises 16 residues. PCR involved 60 Vbeta and 13 Jbeta primers. Generated by immunoSEQ multiplex PCR, the TCRdb table keeps only in-frame clones and is missing some. This repertoire shows 150,000 or so clones, 77% found once; its top ten account for 1.6%. The receptor's source is a female donor in good health and CMV-seronegative. Sequencing was performed on PBMCs. V gene TRBV18 combines with J gene TRBJ1-3, with 9 bases lining up with TRBD1. CDR3 nucleotide sequence: TGTGCCAGCTCACACGGACAGGGGTTTCCTGGAAACACCATATATTTT. Translation: CASSHGQGFPGNTIYF.